Below are 5 T cell receptor beta chains sequenced from a single sample in a study of T cell responses to AZD1222 COVID-19 vaccine. The assay was immunoSEQ multiplex PCR, and TCRdb's table has in-frame clones only and misses some. The repertoire has more than 95,000 clones, about 91% of them found once; the top ten carry over 8.5%. This material consisted of peripheral blood, taken on day 0 of AZD1222 vaccination. The receptors were gathered from an adult in good health.

V gene TRBV4-1 combines with J gene TRBJ2-3; D is unclear. The V gene's germline CDR1 is MGHRA and CDR2 YSYEKL. V was cut by 0 bases and J by 0 bases, with 16 bases left in between. The CDR3 extends over 18 amino acids. In nucleotides, the CDR3 is TGCGCCAGCAGCCAAGATCTTTACCAGCGCGATAGCACAGATACGCAGTATTTT. Its translation is CASSQDLYQRDSTDTQYF.

J is TRBJ2-5 and V is TRBV7-2, with D possibly being TRBD2 (6 bases). Germline V CDR1 and CDR2: SGHTA, FQGNSA. Between the trimmed V and J ends, which lost 3 bases and 5 bases, there was a span of 16 bases. CDR3 length equals 15 residues. CDR3 DNA: TGTGCCAGCAGCTTTAGGACGGGACTCCGGGAGACCCAGTACTTC. It encodes CASSFRTGLRETQYF.

This clone was counted a few times. The rearrangement uses TRBV3-1 (or the pseudogene TRBV3-2) and TRBJ2-2; D uncertain. With 1 base removed from V and 9 bases from J, the gap between germline ends came to 9 bases. Germline V gene lookup returns CDR1 LGHDT and CDR2 YNNKEL (reference sequence). The CDR3 runs to 13 residues. CDR3 DNA sequence: TGTGCCAGCAGCCAAGCTCAGTCGAGGGAGCTGTTTTTT. As protein: CASSQAQSRELFF.

This chain's CDR3 is CASSIIGQGKAEQYF. The CDR3 DNA is TGTGCCAGTAGTATAATTGGACAGGGTAAAGCCGAGCAGTACTTC. The chain carries TRBV19 and TRBJ2-7, with 8 bases lining up with TRBD1. Trimming removed 2 bases from V and 6 bases from J; junction bases left unmatched: 9. The CDR3 is 15 residues long. CDR1 is LNHDA and CDR2 is SQIVND in the germline V gene (reference sequence).

This clone was recorded only once. This sequence joins TRBV10-3 and TRBJ2-5, with TRBD2 identical over 8 bases. CDR3 size: 16 residues. The trim removed 10 bases at V and 1 base at J, leaving 14 bases unmatched. Germline V gene data show CDR1 as ENHRY and CDR2 as SYGVKD. The CDR3 reads CATQRGSGSGQETQYF. The CDR3 DNA is TGTGCCACGCAAAGGGGAAGCGGGAGCGGCCAAGAGACCCAGTACTTC.